The rows below give T cell receptor beta chains drawn from one sample of a study of a mutant IDH1 vaccine in newly diagnosed glioma. Some clones are missing from TCRdb's copy, which holds only in-frame ones; the method was immunoSEQ multiplex PCR. The repertoire has tens of thousands of clones, roughly 74% of them found once; the top ten carry around 4.5%. Their antigens are not known. The sequences come from PBMCs, collected from a glioma patient whose treatment included an IDH1 peptide vaccine. The origin of the receptors is a man aged 50-59 years with glioma. Each CDR3 is given with its conserved first and last residue. A D gene is named only where the DNA matches it firmly. Size tells how often a clone was seen (once, few, many) or the class of an expanded clone, and some rows leave it out.

J gene | clone size | V gene | D gene | CDR3 length | CDR3 protein | CDR3 DNA
TRBJ1-4 | - | TRBV18 | - | 14 | CASSPPSEDEKLFF | TGTGCCAGCTCACCACCGAGCGAAGATGAAAAACTGTTTTTT
TRBJ1-2 | few | TRBV15 | TRBD1 | 14 | CATSSTGGNYGYTF | TGTGCCACCAGCAGTACAGGGGGTAACTATGGCTACACCTTC
TRBJ2-4 | - | TRBV28 | - | 14 | CASSLAEAKNIQYF | TGTGCCAGCAGTTTAGCAGAGGCCAAAAACATTCAGTACTTC
TRBJ1-2 | few | TRBV10-3 | - | 12 | CAISERTSGYTF | TGTGCCATCAGTGAGCGGACATCCGGCTACACCTTC
TRBJ1-1 | - | TRBV11-2 | - | 14 | CASSLVPGTTEAFF | TGTGCCAGCAGCTTAGTTCCCGGGACAACTGAAGCTTTCTTT
TRBJ2-7 | - | TRBV30 | - | 14 | CAWSSHGRPDEQYF | TGTGCCTGGAGTTCCCATGGGCGCCCGGACGAGCAGTACTTC
TRBJ1-1 | - | TRBV15 | - | 14 | CATSRARVATEAFF | TGTGCCACCAGCAGAGCTAGGGTGGCCACTGAAGCTTTCTTT
TRBJ1-5 | few | TRBV7-8 | - | 14 | CASSLWDRDQPQHF | TGTGCCAGCAGCTTATGGGACCGCGACCAGCCCCAGCATTTT
TRBJ2-3 | few | TRBV27 | - | 13 | CASSTVSTDTQYF | TGTGCCAGCAGTACAGTAAGCACAGATACGCAGTATTTT
TRBJ2-6 | - | TRBV7-8 | - | 20 | CASSSRSLGSALSGANVLTF | TGTGCCAGCAGTTCGAGATCCCTTGGTTCCGCCCTCTCTGGGGCCAACGTCCTGACTTTC
TRBJ1-1 | - | TRBV5-1 | - | 14 | CASNRDERNTEAFF | TGCGCCAGCAACCGGGACGAGAGGAACACTGAAGCTTTCTTT
TRBJ1-5 | - | TRBV29-1 | - | 13 | CSVGYREHQPQHF | TGCAGCGTTGGGTACAGGGAACATCAGCCCCAGCATTTT
TRBJ1-5 | - | TRBV4-2 | - | 15 | CASSQDRTSNQPQHF | TGTGCCAGCAGCCAAGATCGTACAAGCAATCAGCCCCAGCATTTT
TRBJ2-1 | - | TRBV12-5 | - | 13 | CASGLTTANEQFF | TGTGCTAGTGGTTTGACAACCGCGAATGAGCAGTTCTTC
TRBJ2-7 | medium-sized | TRBV5-1 | TRBD2 | 14 | CASSGLDWGGEQYF | TGCGCCAGCAGCGGCCTGGACTGGGGGGGCGAGCAGTACTTC